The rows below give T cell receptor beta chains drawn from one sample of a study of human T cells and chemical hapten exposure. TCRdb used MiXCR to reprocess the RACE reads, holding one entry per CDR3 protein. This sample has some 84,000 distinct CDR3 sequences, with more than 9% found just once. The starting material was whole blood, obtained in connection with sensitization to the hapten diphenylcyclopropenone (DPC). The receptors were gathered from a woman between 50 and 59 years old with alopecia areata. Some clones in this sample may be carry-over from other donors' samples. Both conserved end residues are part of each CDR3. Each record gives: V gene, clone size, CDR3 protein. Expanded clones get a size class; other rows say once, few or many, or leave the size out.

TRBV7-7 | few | CASSPGTPSTDTQYF
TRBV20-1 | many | CSAWTGKLMNTEAFF
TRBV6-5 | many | CASSYGHWNTEAFF
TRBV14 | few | CASSQALKNRGRFGKLFF
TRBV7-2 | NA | CASSLEGVGYNEQFF
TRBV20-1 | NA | CSARAGGARGSPYEQYF
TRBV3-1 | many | CASSQLGRQETQYF
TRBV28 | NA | CASSLGQVNEQFF
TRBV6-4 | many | CASSDSLAGGPDTQYF
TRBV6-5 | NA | CASSGGTGKTEAFF
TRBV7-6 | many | CASSLGDASYEQYF
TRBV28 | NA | CASSQQLPRQYF
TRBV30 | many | CAWLVQGREAFF
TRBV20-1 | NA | CSASGDRVETQYF
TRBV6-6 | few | CASSYKGGDYGYTF
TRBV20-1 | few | CSARGAAGGPETQYF
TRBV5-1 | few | CASSLGAGEQFF
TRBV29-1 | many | CSVVGLAGGVNVEQFF
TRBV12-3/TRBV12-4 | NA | CASSFRGRAPQQYF
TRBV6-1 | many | CASSESSRYGYTF
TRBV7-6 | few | CASRAGTSGLETQYF
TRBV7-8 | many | CASSPTDNEQFF
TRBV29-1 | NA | CSVEDRPFSYEQYF
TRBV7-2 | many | CASSLYNSLQETQYF
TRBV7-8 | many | CASSLEGASGFTSTDTQYF
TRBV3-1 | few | CASSQATYNEQFF
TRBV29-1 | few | CSVLRGLANTDTQYF
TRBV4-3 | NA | CASSQGLASEQYF
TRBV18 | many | CASSPPILSGQGVKLFF
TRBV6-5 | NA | CASSYDRGRTYEQYF
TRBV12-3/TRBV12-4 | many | CASSLMDRGHEQYF
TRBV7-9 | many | CASSFRGGYTF
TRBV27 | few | CASSLYPISPLHF
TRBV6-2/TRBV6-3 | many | CASSYDRGRRVTGELFF
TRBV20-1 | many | CSAKGTSGTLYNEQFF
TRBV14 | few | CASSQPRGLAQLKETQYF
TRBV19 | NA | CASNPAGGTETQYF
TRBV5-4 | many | CASSREFFPGLAGGPGQETQYF
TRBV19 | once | CASSTGTGRAGELFF
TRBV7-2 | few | CASSQQGGDTQYF
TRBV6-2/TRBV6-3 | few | CASSYVGGPHEQYF